This TCR beta chain was retrieved from a study of blood T cell repertoires in COVID-19. Turning to the study itself: In each case, the material was cDNA or gDNA derived from T cells, B-cell-depleted T cells, or PBMCs.

Trimming removed 8 bases from V and 5 bases from J; junction bases left unmatched: 14. Germline CDR1 is PRHDT and CDR2 is FYEKMQ (reference sequence). The CDR3 length is 15 residues. Original analysis: Estimated nucleated cell counts came from reference gene primer amplification. Only in-frame clones appear in the TCRdb table, and some are missing; sequencing was by immunoSEQ multiplex PCR. That table is the source of V, J and clone size, and D and trimming were worked out from the DNA. In the table there are under 200,000 clones, about nine tenths of which are singletons. One Seattle source followed patients from active infection through their disease course.

Sequencing input: peripheral blood. This clonotype was sampled from a woman in her fifties or sixties with COVID-19, enrolled during active disease. V usage is TRBV13 and J usage is TRBJ2-7; 8 bases line up with TRBD2. CDR3 protein: CASRPPSGRVHEQYF. The CDR3 coding sequence is TGTGCCAGCCGCCCCCCCAGCGGGAGAGTACACGAGCAGTACTTC.